The 14 T cell receptor beta chains below were found in one sample sequenced in a study of cytomegalovirus exposure and HLA in healthy donors. With 60 Vbeta and 13 Jbeta primers, the PCR was carried out. TCRdb's table, derived via immunoSEQ multiplex PCR, lists solely in-frame clones and lacks some. Of 120,000 or so clones listed, less than 85% are singletons. Sequencing input: PBMCs. These receptors came from a man aged 30 to 39 in good health and CMV-seropositive.

The chain links TRBV4-1 to TRBJ2-5; TRBD2 aligns across 13 bases. The assigned J gene may be wrong: the sequence end matches TRBJ2-7 better. Per germline, CDR1 MGHRA and CDR2 YSYEKL. The CDR3 extends over 15 amino acids. The CDR3 is CASSQGLAGGHEQYF. Written as DNA, the CDR3 is TGCGCCAGCAGCCAAGGACTAGCGGGGGGCCACGAGCAGTACTTC.

This sequence joins TRBV18 and TRBJ1-6; the match to TRBD1 covers 10 bases. There are 15 residues in the CDR3. V was clipped by 6 bases and J by 9 bases; unmatched bases: 8. CDR1 and CDR2 (germline): KGHSH, LQKENI. The CDR3 nucleotides read TGTGCCAGCTCCGCGGACAGGGGGTTAATTTCACCCCTCCACTTT. The encoded protein is CASSADRGLISPLHF.

The chain joins TRBV2 to TRBJ2-5; 12 bases are shared with TRBD1. J was trimmed by 2 bases and V by 6 bases; bases with no gene match: 4. The V gene's germline CDR1 is SNHLY and CDR2 FYNNEI. The CDR3 spans 15 residues. The CDR3, as DNA: TGTGCCAGCAGGGGGGACAGGGGGCCTCAAGAGACCCAGTACTTC. Translating it yields CASRGDRGPQETQYF.

V gene TRBV5-1 combines with J gene TRBJ2-7; 12 bases are a match to TRBD2. CDR1 is SGHRS, CDR2 YFSETQ, per germline. Trimming removed 3 bases from V and 4 bases from J; junction bases left unmatched: 2. The CDR3 loop spans 14 amino acids. CDR3 DNA: TGCGCCAGCAGCTCTAGCGGGGGGGAGTACGAGCAGTACTTC. Protein sequence: CASSSSGGEYEQYF.

The chain has TRBV25-1 and TRBJ2-2, with D possibly TRBD1 on 5 matching bases. The length of the CDR3 is 14 residues. Per the germline V gene, CDR1 is MGHDK and CDR2 is SYGVNS. V lost 5 bases and J 1 base, leaving 8 bases between the germline ends. CDR3 residues: CASSRTGNTGELFF. CDR3 DNA: TGTGCCAGCAGTAGAACAGGGAACACCGGGGAGCTGTTTTTT.

Concerning this clone: The germline gene is not matched at one end of the junction; a read error may be the cause. The V and J genes are TRBV5-1 and TRBJ2-7; tentatively, D is TRBD1 (5 bases). The V gene's germline CDR1 is SGHRS and CDR2 YFSETQ. The CDR3 covers 15 residues. CDR3 sequence (DNA): TGCGTCAGCAGCTTACGCATTGACAGAAAGGACGAGCAGTACTTC. The encoded protein is CVSSLRIDRKDEQYF.

This chain uses TRBV28 with TRBJ1-5; D possibly corresponds to TRBD1 (5 bases). V was clipped by 5 bases and J by 3 bases, with 14 bases between them. The CDR3 covers 15 residues. Germline V gene sequence: CDR1 MDHEN, CDR2 SYDVKM. The CDR3 sequence is CASSGPAGHNQPQHF. In nucleotides, the CDR3 is TGTGCCAGCAGTGGCCCCGCAGGGCACAATCAGCCCCAGCATTTT.

This chain uses TRBV10-2 with TRBJ2-2; perhaps TRBD2 as D (7 bases). Deletions cut 3 bases from V and 1 base from J, with 9 bases between. From germline, CDR1 is WSHSY and CDR2 SAAADI. The length of the CDR3 is 15 residues. DNA of the CDR3: TGCGCCAGCAGTGAAGGGGGGGGGAACACCGGGGAGCTGTTTTTT. The encoded protein is CASSEGGGNTGELFF.

This clone was counted a few times. The chain recombines TRBV6-6 with TRBJ1-4; D is uncertain. The CDR3 is 15 residues long. Germline values: CDR1 MNHNY, CDR2 SVGAGI (reference sequence). With 6 bases removed from V and 6 bases from J, the gap between germline ends came to 17 bases. The CDR3 is CASRLRPMRDEKLFF. The CDR3 DNA is TGTGCCAGCAGACTACGCCCGATGCGAGATGAAAAACTGTTTTTT.

The rearrangement links TRBV7-2 to TRBJ2-7; the D gene is possibly TRBD1 (5 bases). Germline V lookup: CDR1 SGHTA, CDR2 FQGNSA. There are 16 residues in the CDR3. Trimming shortened V by 1 base and J by 0 bases, and 13 bases separated the two germline ends. Here the CDR3 DNA reads TGTGCCAGCAGCTTAGTATCTGGGGCCGCCTCCTACGAGCAGTACTTC. Amino acids: CASSLVSGAASYEQYF.

This clone was found a few times. V is TRBV7-2 and J is TRBJ1-2; 7 nucleotides align to TRBD1. Trimming at V came to 5 bases and at J to 2 bases, leaving 5 bases not matched to a gene. This CDR3 is 14 amino acids long. Germline values: CDR1 SGHTA, CDR2 FQGNSA. Here the CDR3 DNA reads TGTGCCAGCAGCCCTCAGACAGGGAACTATGGCTACACCTTC. Translation: CASSPQTGNYGYTF.

The chain has TRBV7-2 and TRBJ2-7, with 9 positions matching TRBD2. The germline V gene has CDR1 SGHTA and CDR2 FQGNSA. This CDR3 has 14 residues. The ends lost 2 bases at V and 4 bases at J; junction bases unmatched: 3. CDR3 bases: TGTGCCAGCAGCTTATTAGCGGGGGCATACGAGCAGTACTTC. Translated, it gives CASSLLAGAYEQYF. Based on the CDR3 plus reference TRBV7-2 and TRBJ2-7, the full variable domain is GAGVSQSPSNKVTEKGKDVELRCDPISGHTALYWYRQSLGQGLEFLIYFQGNSAPDKSGLPSDRFSAERTGGSVSTLTIQRTQQEDSAVYLCASSLLAGAYEQYFGPGTRLTVT.

Regarding this clone: One junction end disagrees with the germline gene, perhaps due to a read error. In the same sample, other DNA sequences code for this CDR3. The chain is built from TRBV28 and TRBJ1-4, with 7 bases that match TRBD1. This CDR3 is 15 amino acids long. Germline CDR1 and CDR2: MDHEN and SYDVKM. The CDR3 sequence: CASSSRDSANEKLFF. The CDR3 DNA is TGTGCTAGCAGTTCCCGGGACAGCGCTAATGAAAAACTGTTTTTT.

The gene calls are TRBV7-8 and TRBJ1-1, with 7 bases that match TRBD1. The V and J ends lost 2 bases and 1 base, in that order; junction bases with no gene match: 7. Per germline, CDR1 SGHVS and CDR2 FQNEAQ. The CDR3 runs 16 residues. This CDR3 is CASSLKVGTENTEAFF. CDR3 in DNA: TGTGCCAGCAGCTTAAAAGTCGGGACAGAGAACACTGAAGCTTTCTTT.